This T cell receptor (beta chain) was captured in a study of control samples from healthy donors and cancer patients. Trimming removed 6 bases from V and 2 bases from J, with 8 bases in between. Germline loops: CDR1 SNHLY, CDR2 FYNNEI. This CDR3 is built from 14 residues. Generated by immunoSEQ multiplex PCR, the TCRdb table keeps only in-frame clones and is missing some. The repertoire holds 150,000 to 200,000 clones, over 95% seen once, with over 1% in the top ten. Sequences were obtained from blood. The chain carries TRBV2 and TRBJ2-6; D unclear. This receptor was identified in a woman aged 25 to 39 in good health. The CDR3 DNA is TGTGCCAGCAGAAAGGTAACTGGGGCCAACGTCCTGACTTTC. Its protein product is CASRKVTGANVLTF.